Sequencing of this T cell receptor beta chain was carried out in a study of identifying expanded T cells in peripheral blood. General study points: Across healthy donors, higher total template counts meant significantly greater approximately two-week count variance. Over approximately two and four weeks, about 15 and 18 clones changed, versus more than 1 between replicates.

Trimming took off 2 bases at V and 8 bases at J, with 9 bases between the two ends. CDR1 KGHSH and CDR2 LQKENI come from the germline V gene. The CDR3 has 12 residues. The repertoire was sequenced with immunoSEQ multiplex PCR; TCRdb's copy has only in-frame clones and lacks some. The sample has about 52,000 clones, 65% to 90% seen once. As for this clone: Its antigen is as yet unknown.

The sequencing sample was made of blood. The chain links TRBV18 to TRBJ1-1; D is undetermined. This clonotype was obtained from a person aged 18-70 years in good health. The CDR3 loop is CASSPGQAEAFF. For the CDR3, the DNA is TGTGCCAGCTCACCAGGGCAGGCCGAAGCTTTCTTT.